At least ten counts were recorded for the clone carrying this T cell receptor beta chain. 5'RACE template switching generated TCR cDNA, adding a universal primer site and UMIs. TCRdb independently ran MiXCR on the 5' RACE reads; one entry per CDR3 protein. This table holds over 10,000 distinct CDR3 sequences, approximately 5% found once. The data were obtained in a study of T cells after yellow fever vaccination. The CDR3 sequence is 13 residues long. Germline V gives CDR1 MDHEN, CDR2 SYDVKM. Between the trimmed V and J ends, which lost 4 bases and 3 bases, there was a span of 6 bases. Study-wide findings and caveats: Relatively few clonotypes were ones that appeared in both CD4 and CD8 compartments. It was the secondary response that reached its peak faster, day 5 versus 15, but it was weaker. Within the sorted memory subsets, almost all vaccine-responding clonotypes could not be detected on day 0.

Sample: PBMCs, either bulk or a sorted T-cell subset (CD4+, CD8+, memory, or dextramer-sorted; not recorded which), taken 45 days after the yellow fever booster vaccination. This TCR was recovered from a man aged 25 to 45 who received the YFV17D yellow fever vaccine. This chain connects TRBV28 to TRBJ1-4; D unresolved. CDR3 region: CASSWIANEKLFF. The CDR3 nucleotides are TGTGCCAGCAGTTGGATAGCTAATGAAAAACTGTTTTTT.